The clone carrying this T cell receptor (beta chain) has at least ten counts. This CDR3 contains 14 residues. Germline values: CDR1 SEHNR, CDR2 FQNEAQ (reference sequence). Trimming left V 6 bases short and J 1 base short, with 10 bases between. The data derive from a study of T cells in Graves' hyperthyroidism and ophthalmopathy. Using RNA transcripts as the source, TCR beta CDR3 regions were amplified. HTBI primers were the set used in a first-round RT-PCR of the TCR CDR3. TCRdb re-called the multiplex PCR reads through MiXCR, storing one row per CDR3 protein. Among about 360,000 distinct CDR3 sequences, 13% were seen once, and the ten largest hold roughly 8.3%.

Sequencing used blood. This receptor was obtained from a woman between 18 and 29 years old with Graves' hyperthyroidism. This chain links TRBV7-9 with TRBJ1-5; weak D call: TRBD1 (5 bases). CDR3 nucleotides: TGTGCCAGCAGTGGGGGGAACAGCAATCAGCCCCAGCATTTT. This encodes CASSGGNSNQPQHF.